This entry lists 16 T cell receptor beta chains sequenced from one sample in a study of OX40 agonist ivuxolimab in advanced cancers. Sequenced by immunoSEQ multiplex PCR; TCRdb stores in-frame clones only, minus some. The sample has some 50,000 clones, roughly 89% seen once. The input for sequencing was CD4+ or CD8+ T cells sorted from blood, taken in a trial of the OX40 agonist ivuxolimab. The receptors shown here come from an adult with an advanced solid tumor such as melanoma, head and neck, liver or kidney cancer.

This clone was seen only once. This chain links TRBV7-8 with TRBJ2-1, with 8 bases matching TRBD2. Germline V gives CDR1 SGHVS, CDR2 FQNEAQ. V shed 3 bases, J shed 1 base, and the junction held 2 bases outside the gene matches. The CDR3 totals 15 residues. CDR3 loop: CASSFGLASYNEQFF. In DNA, the CDR3 is TGTGCCAGCAGCTTCGGACTAGCTTCCTACAATGAGCAGTTCTTC. Together with reference TRBV7-8 and TRBJ2-1, the CDR3 gives the full variable domain: GAGVSQSPRYKVAKRGQDVALRCDPISGHVSLFWYQQALGQGPEFLTYFQNEAQLDKSGLPSDRFFAERPEGSVSTLKIQRTQQEDSAVYLCASSFGLASYNEQFFGPGTRLTVL.

This clone was detected only once. The chain carries TRBV27 and TRBJ2-1; 11 bases line up with TRBD1. Germline CDR1 MNHEY, CDR2 SMNVEV (reference sequence). The CDR3 is 15 residues long. The ends lost 6 bases at V and 3 bases at J; junction bases unmatched: 4. CDR3 loop: CASSPGTGGYNEQFF. The CDR3 nucleotides are TGTGCCAGCAGCCCCGGGACAGGGGGCTACAATGAGCAGTTCTTC.

This clone was seen only a few times. The DNA of the CDR3 is TGTGCCAGCAGTTACCGGGACAGGGACACTGAAGCTTTCTTT. Its translation is CASSYRDRDTEAFF. This chain uses TRBV2 with TRBJ1-1, with 9 bases identical to TRBD1. The trim removed 5 bases at V and 3 bases at J, leaving 4 bases unmatched. Germline V gene data show CDR1 as SNHLY and CDR2 as FYNNEI. The CDR3 spans 14 residues.

The chain joins TRBV13 to TRBJ2-1; a weak D match, TRBD2 (5 bases). The CDR3 spans 12 residues. Germline values: CDR1 PRHDT, CDR2 FYEKMQ (reference sequence). V lost 3 bases and J lost 6, with 6 bases in between. The CDR3 coding sequence is TGTGCCAGCAGCTTCCGGGGCAATGAGCAGTTCTTC. As protein: CASSFRGNEQFF.

V is TRBV6-5 and J is TRBJ2-3, with TRBD1 matching over 7 bases. The junction had 7 bases not matched to a gene; V was cut back by 4 bases and J by 3 bases. The V gene's germline CDR1 is MNHEY and CDR2 SVGAGI. This CDR3 is built from 15 residues. The CDR3 DNA reads TGTGCCAGCAGTTCACAGGGGCGGTCGACAGATACGCAGTATTTT. Its translation is CASSSQGRSTDTQYF.

This clone was seen just once. The V and J genes are TRBV6-4 and TRBJ2-3, with 10 bases matching TRBD2. The germline CDR1 and CDR2 sequences are MRHNA and SNTAGT. The CDR3 is 15 amino acids. V lost 3 bases to trimming and J lost 2 bases; unmatched junction nucleotides: 2. The CDR3 here is CASSELAGHTDTQYF. The CDR3 DNA reads TGTGCCAGCAGTGAACTAGCGGGGCACACAGATACGCAGTATTTT.

The chain links TRBV19 to TRBJ2-3, with no clear D. The CDR3 is 12 residues long. CDR1 and CDR2 from the germline V gene are LNHDA and SQIVND (reference sequence). The V and J ends lost 4 bases and 6 bases respectively, with 8 bases between them. The CDR3 sequence: CASSTLSDTQYF. The CDR3 DNA sequence: TGTGCCAGTAGTACCCTAAGCGATACGCAGTATTTT.

V gene TRBV10-3 combines with J gene TRBJ2-2; 9 bases line up with TRBD2. V shed 6 bases and J 7 bases; nucleotides not matched to a gene: 6. The CDR3 loop spans 14 amino acids. Germline assignment: CDR1 ENHRY and CDR2 SYGVKD. The CDR3 spells CAIRVAGVVGELFF. The CDR3 DNA reads TGTGCCATCAGAGTAGCGGGGGTTGTCGGGGAGCTGTTTTTT.

The CDR3 spells CASSHPLGEGVRDGQFF. In DNA form, the CDR3 reads TGTGCCAGCAGCCATCCCTTGGGGGAGGGGGTTCGGGATGGGCAGTTCTTC. The V gene is TRBV2, the J gene TRBJ2-1, with D perhaps TRBD2 (7 bases). This CDR3 contains 17 residues. V was cut by 6 bases and J by 12 bases, with 30 bases left in between. Germline V gene sequence: CDR1 SNHLY, CDR2 FYNNEI.

This sequence joins TRBV19 and TRBJ2-3, with TRBD1 identical over 8 bases. Looked up from germline, CDR1 is LNHDA and CDR2 is SQIVND (reference sequence). This CDR3 contains 12 residues. V was pared by 8 bases and J by 4 bases, with 2 bases of the junction left unmatched. CDR3: CASGQGPDTQYF. The CDR3, as DNA: TGTGCCAGTGGACAGGGACCAGATACGCAGTATTTT. The full variable domain, with the rest looked up from reference TRBV19 and TRBJ2-3, is DGGITQSPKYLFRKEGQNVTLSCEQNLNHDAMYWYRQDPGQGLRLIYYSQIVNDFQKGDIAEGYSVSREKKESFPLTVTSAQKNPTAFYLCASGQGPDTQYFGPGTRLTVL.

V usage is TRBV5-1 and J usage is TRBJ2-7; D is perhaps TRBD2 (7 bases). The CDR3 totals 13 residues. Trimming left V 5 bases short and J 2 bases short, with 11 bases between. CDR1 and CDR2 (germline): SGHRS, YFSETQ. As DNA, the CDR3 is TGCGCCAGCAGAGGGGGGGGTCCCTACGAGCAGTACTTC. Translating gives CASRGGGPYEQYF.

The chain carries TRBV9 and TRBJ1-1; unclear D gene. V gave up 3 bases and J gave up 4 bases, with 10 bases separating them. Germline V gene data show CDR1 as SGDLS and CDR2 as YYNGEE. The CDR3 contains 13 residues. This CDR3 is CASSAGRGTEAFF. DNA of the CDR3: TGTGCCAGCAGCGCAGGACGCGGCACTGAAGCTTTCTTT.

V is TRBV27 and J is TRBJ2-7; D not resolved. Germline-derived CDR1 and CDR2 are MNHEY and SMNVEV (reference sequence). Trimming left V 0 bases short and J 9 bases short, with 12 bases between. CDR3 length: 13 amino acids. CDR3 DNA: TGTGCCAGCAGTTTATCAGCGAGCTTTTGGCAGTACTTC. Protein: CASSLSASFWQYF.

Worth noting for this clone: At one boundary the junction diverges from the germline segment, which might be a read error. J is TRBJ2-7 and V is TRBV29-1; D is possibly TRBD2 (6 bases). This CDR3 spans 15 amino acids. Germline-derived CDR1 and CDR2 are SQVTM and ANQGSEA. The CDR3 region has the DNA TGCGGCGTTGAAGAGGCAGCGGGTCTTTCCCACGAGCAGTACTTC. This encodes CGVEEAAGLSHEQYF.

This chain joins TRBV5-6 and TRBJ1-2; no reliable D call. Trimming pared 0 bases from V and 3 bases from J, leaving 6 bases between. Germline CDR1 reads SGHDT; CDR2 reads YYEEEE. The CDR3 has 13 residues. CDR3 region: CASSLGSHYGYTF. The CDR3 bases are TGTGCCAGCAGCTTGGGAAGCCACTATGGCTACACCTTC.

The V call is TRBV18, the J call TRBJ2-7; tentatively, D is TRBD2 (6 bases). The V gene's germline CDR1 is KGHSH and CDR2 LQKENI. V shed 0 bases and J shed 7 bases, with 16 bases lying between them. The CDR3 spans 15 residues. The CDR3 loop reads CASSPPLQAGGEQYF. The CDR3 bases are TGTGCCAGCTCACCACCGTTGCAGGCCGGGGGAGAGCAGTACTTC.